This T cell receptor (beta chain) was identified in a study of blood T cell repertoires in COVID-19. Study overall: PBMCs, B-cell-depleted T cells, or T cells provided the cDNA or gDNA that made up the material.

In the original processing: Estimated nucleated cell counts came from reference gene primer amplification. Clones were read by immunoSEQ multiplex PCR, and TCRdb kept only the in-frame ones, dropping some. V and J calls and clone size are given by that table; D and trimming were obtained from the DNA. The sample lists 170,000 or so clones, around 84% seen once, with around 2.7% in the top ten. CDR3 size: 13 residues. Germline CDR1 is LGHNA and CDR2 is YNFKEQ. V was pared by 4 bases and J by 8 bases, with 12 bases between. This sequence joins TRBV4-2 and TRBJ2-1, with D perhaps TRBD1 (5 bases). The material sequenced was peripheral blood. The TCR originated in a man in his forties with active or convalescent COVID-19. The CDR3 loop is CASSRQTEDEQFF. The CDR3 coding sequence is TGTGCCAGCAGCCGCCAGACAGAGGATGAGCAGTTCTTC.